These 29 T cell receptor beta chains were all obtained from the same sample, sequenced in a study of T cell clonality in common variable immunodeficiency. Repertoires were generated with immunoSEQ multiplex PCR, while TCRdb's copy carries only in-frame clones and drops some. The sample has tens of thousands of clones, none seen only once. Specimen: peripheral blood mononuclear cells. The receptor source for this set is a person aged 18 to 75 in good health.

This clone was seen many times. The observed sequence ends 3 residues before the CDR3 terminus, with the missing tail filled in from the germline J gene. The J gene is TRBJ1-1, the V gene TRBV3-1 (or the pseudogene TRBV3-2), with a tentative D call TRBD1 (6 bases). V gave up 0 bases and J gave up 4 bases, with 9 bases separating them. The CDR3 spans 14 residues. CDR1 is LGHDT and CDR2 is YNNKEL in the germline V gene (reference sequence). CDR3 loop: CASSQDGGGTEAFF. CDR3 DNA (partial): TGTGCCAGCAGCCAAGATGGAGGGGGCACTGAA.

This clone was counted many times. Sequencing ends 3 residues short of the CDR3 end; the germline J gene provides the rest. J is TRBJ1-3 and V is TRBV18; D may be TRBD1 (6 bases). The CDR3 totals 15 residues. Per the germline V gene, CDR1 is KGHSH and CDR2 is LQKENI. Trimming removed 3 bases at V and 6 bases at J, with 15 bases between. The DNA read from the CDR3 is TGTGCCAGCTCACCTCGAGCAGGGGTTGAAAACACC. It translates to CASSPRAGVENT. The whole CDR3 sequence is CASSPRAGVENTIYF.

This clone has at least ten counts. The read ends 3 residues shy of where the CDR3 ends; the end is completed using the germline J gene. The chain carries TRBV5-6 and TRBJ2-5; D not resolved. Germline-derived CDR1 and CDR2 are SGHDT and YYEEEE. With 3 bases removed from V and 4 bases from J, the gap between germline ends came to 13 bases. The CDR3 is made up of 14 amino acids. The chain's CDR3 is CASSYRSALETQYF. Partial CDR3 DNA: TGTGCCAGCAGCTATCGTAGTGCGTTAGAGACC.

Of note for this clone: Read data end 3 residues before the CDR3 end; the end is taken from the germline J gene. This rearrangement joins TRBV20-1 to TRBJ2-3; 12 bases map to TRBD2. This CDR3 is built from 18 residues. Germline trimming cut 6 bases from V and 3 bases from J; bases unmatched to any gene: 16. The germline CDR1 and CDR2 sequences are DFQATT and SNEGSKA (reference sequence). The CDR3 sequence is CSAANALAGGPETDTQYF. CDR3 DNA (partial): TGCAGTGCAGCCAACGCCCTAGCGGGAGGGCCTGAGACAGATACG.

In this sample, this clone turned up many times. The CDR3 end falls 3 residues outside the read, so it is completed with the germline J gene. J is TRBJ2-7 and V is TRBV3-1 (or the pseudogene TRBV3-2); TRBD1 aligns across 9 bases. J lost 6 bases, V lost 4 bases, and 10 bases had no gene match. The CDR3 contains 15 residues. CDR1 is LGHDT, CDR2 YNNKEL, per germline (reference sequence). This CDR3 reads CASSLSDRGSREQYF. The CDR3 DNA, read in part, is TGTGCCAGCAGCCTATCGGACAGGGGAAGTCGCGAG.

This clone was recorded at least ten times. The read finishes 3 residues shy of the CDR3 end, and the germline J gene is used to complete it. The V and J genes are TRBV7-3 and TRBJ2-3; 10 bases match TRBD2. Germline loops: CDR1 SGHTA, CDR2 FQGTGA. The CDR3 extends over 15 amino acids. V lost 5 bases to trimming and J lost 6 bases; unmatched junction nucleotides: 8. The CDR3 loop is CASSQLAGVGDTQYF. The DNA read from the CDR3 is TGTGCCAGCAGCCAGCTAGCGGGGGTTGGCGATACG. The complete variable domain, with remaining parts taken from reference TRBV7-3 and TRBJ2-3, reads GAGVSQTPSNKVTEKGKYVELRCDPISGHTALYWYRQSLGQGPEFLIYFQGTGAADDSGLPNDRFFAVRPEGSVSTLKIQRTERGDSAVYLCASSQLAGVGDTQYFGPGTRLTVL.

This clone has ten or more counts. CDR3 protein: CASSQDYATSGRDTQYF. The CDR3 DNA, read in part, is TGTGCCAGCAGCCAAGATTATGCGACTAGCGGGAGAGATACG. V usage is TRBV4-2 and J usage is TRBJ2-3; 12 bases map to TRBD2. Read data end 3 residues before the CDR3 end; the end is taken from the germline J gene. Trimming removed 0 bases from V and 5 bases from J; junction bases left unmatched: 6. CDR3 length equals 17 residues. From germline, CDR1 is LGHNA and CDR2 YNFKEQ.

This clone was found many times. The CDR3 is cut off 3 residues early in the read; its end comes from the germline J gene. The chain uses TRBV19 and TRBJ1-1, with a possible D match to TRBD1 (6 bases). Germline lookup yields CDR1 LNHDA and CDR2 SQIVND (reference sequence). The CDR3 loop spans 14 amino acids. V dropped 9 bases and J dropped 6 bases, with 20 bases sitting between them. CDR3 DNA, as far as it was read: TGTGCCAGCCGGCACGGCAGGGGTGGGGCTGAA. This translates into CASRHGRGGAE. The whole CDR3 region reads CASRHGRGGAEAFF.

In its sample, this clone was seen many times. The read terminates 3 residues ahead of where the CDR3 ends, so the germline J gene completes it. This chain joins TRBV20-1 and TRBJ2-7; 10 nucleotides line up with TRBD1. Germline loops: CDR1 DFQATT, CDR2 SNEGSKA (reference sequence). The CDR3 extends over 15 amino acids. V lost 3 bases and J lost 4; bases outside the gene matches: 9. The CDR3 bases that were read are TGCAGTGCTAGTGGTCGGGACAGGGGAAATTACGAG. Its protein product is CSASGRDRGNYE. The CDR3 reads in full as CSASGRDRGNYEQYF.

This clone turned up a few times. The missing CDR3 end, 3 residues past where the read stops, is filled in from the germline J gene. The rearrangement uses TRBV5-8 and TRBJ2-7, with D unresolved. Trimming removed 2 bases from V and 0 bases from J, with 9 bases in between. The CDR3 consists of 14 residues. Looked up from germline, CDR1 is SGHTS and CDR2 is YDEGEE. This CDR3 is CASSFKRPSYEQYF. CDR3 bases read: TGTGCCAGCAGCTTTAAAAGGCCCTCCTACGAG.

This clone was seen at least ten times. The covered CDR3 bases are TGTGCCAGTAAAATGAGGGCCGCCAGGGGCCCCGACTATGGC. Translated: CASKMRAARGPDYG. The complete CDR3 sequence is CASKMRAARGPDYGYTF. The chain joins TRBV19 to TRBJ1-2, with D maybe TRBD1 (6 bases). The CDR3 extends 3 residues past the end of the read, so its final part is completed from the germline J gene. The germline CDR1 and CDR2 sequences are LNHDA and SQIVND (reference sequence). The length of the CDR3 is 17 residues. V shed 7 bases and J shed 3 bases, with 24 bases lying between them.

This clone was picked up many times. The missing CDR3 end, 3 residues past where the read stops, is filled in from the germline J gene. This chain connects TRBV7-3 to TRBJ2-4; no clear D. CDR3 size: 15 residues. Germline V gene lookup returns CDR1 SGHTA and CDR2 FQGTGA. Trimming removed 0 bases from V and 1 base from J, with 7 bases in between. CDR3 bases read: TGTGCCAGCAGCTTAACAAGGGCGGCCAAAAACATT. Translated, it gives CASSLTRAAKNI. The complete CDR3 reads CASSLTRAAKNIQYF.

This clone was counted at least ten times. The read terminates 3 residues ahead of where the CDR3 ends, so the germline J gene completes it. The chain recombines TRBV7-8 with TRBJ2-1, with 7 bases matching TRBD2. The CDR3 spans 15 residues. V was pared by 5 bases and J by 4 bases, with 8 bases of the junction left unmatched. CDR1 SGHVS and CDR2 FQNEAQ come from the germline V gene. CDR3 in amino acids: CASSVRDYKYNEQFF. The sequenced part of the CDR3 DNA is TGTGCCAGCAGCGTCCGGGACTATAAGTACAATGAG.

This clone was observed at least ten times. The sequenced fragment ends 3 residues before the CDR3 boundary, so the rest is inferred from the germline J gene. The chain employs TRBV5-1 and TRBJ2-1; 11 bases agree with TRBD1. The CDR3 covers 16 residues. V gave up 1 base and J gave up 6 bases; unmatched junction bases: 6. Germline-derived CDR1 and CDR2 are SGHRS and YFSETQ. The covered CDR3 bases are TGCGCCAGCAGCTTGAGGGGACAGGGGGTTCTCAATGAG. Translated, it gives CASSLRGQGVLNE. The whole CDR3 protein is CASSLRGQGVLNEQFF.

This clone showed up many times. The read stops 3 residues short of the end of the CDR3; the missing end is completed from the germline J gene. The sample contains more than one DNA sequence encoding this CDR3. The chain joins TRBV7-9 to TRBJ2-7, with 9 bases fitting TRBD2. J lost 0 bases, V lost 11 bases, and 2 bases had no gene match. CDR3 length: 12 amino acids. Germline lookup yields CDR1 SEHNR and CDR2 FQNEAQ (reference sequence). The covered CDR3 bases are TGTGCCGGTAGCGGGGGCTCCTACGAG. Protein sequence: CAGSGGSYE. The CDR3 as a whole reads CAGSGGSYEQYF.

This clone occurred many times. The read ends 3 residues early relative to the CDR3; the germline J gene fills the gap. This chain connects TRBV20-1 to TRBJ1-1; unclear D gene. Looked up from germline, CDR1 is DFQATT and CDR2 is SNEGSKA (reference sequence). CDR3 length equals 13 residues. Between the trimmed V and J ends, which lost 5 bases and 5 bases, there was a span of 15 bases. CDR3 DNA (partial): TGCAGTGCTCGGGGAGTGACTGATACTGAA. Amino acids: CSARGVTDTE. The entire CDR3 is CSARGVTDTEAFF.

This clone was found many times. The sequenced fragment ends 3 residues before the CDR3 boundary, so the rest is inferred from the germline J gene. The J gene is TRBJ1-5, the V gene TRBV19; no reliable D call. V lost 8 bases, J lost 3 bases, and 17 bases lay in between. The CDR3 consists of 15 residues. Germline-derived CDR1 and CDR2 are LNHDA and SQIVND (reference sequence). The covered CDR3 bases are TGTGCCAGTTTCCCCGGAGGGTTCGACAATCAGCCC. Amino acids: CASFPGGFDNQP. The CDR3 as a whole reads CASFPGGFDNQPQHF.

This clone was recorded many times. The CDR3 end falls 3 residues outside the read, so it is completed with the germline J gene. The chain carries TRBV5-3 and TRBJ2-7, with D maybe TRBD1 (6 bases). TRBV5-3 is an open reading frame whose function is uncertain. V was shortened by 1 base and J by 0 bases, with 20 bases between the two germline ends. CDR3 length: 18 amino acids. This CDR3 is CARSLPPHRARNSYEQYF. CDR3 DNA, as far as it was read: TGTGCCAGAAGCTTGCCCCCCCACAGGGCGCGAAACTCCTACGAG.

In this sample, this clone turned up many times. With the read ending 3 residues before the CDR3 end, the germline J gene is used to fill in that end. J is TRBJ1-2 and V is TRBV5-4; TRBD1 matches at 9 bases. This CDR3 is 14 amino acids long. The germline V gene has CDR1 SGHNT and CDR2 YYREEE (reference sequence). Trimming at V came to 4 bases and at J to 4 bases, leaving 5 bases not matched to a gene. CDR3 amino acids: CASSPGQGSYGYTF. Partial CDR3 DNA: TGTGCCAGCAGCCCCGGACAGGGGAGCTATGGC.

On this clone: It may be a read error: a sequence one base away is much more abundant. The sequence runs out 3 residues before the end of the CDR3; the remainder is reconstructed from the germline J gene. The chain uses TRBV29-1 and TRBJ2-7, with D perhaps TRBD1 (5 bases). CDR3 size: 12 residues. Germline CDR1 reads SQVTM; CDR2 reads ANQGSEA. CDR3 DNA, as far as it was read: TGCGGCGTTGAAACAGGTTCCTACGAG. Protein: CGVETGSYE. The entire CDR3 is CGVETGSYEQYF.

This clone was counted many times. The read stops 3 residues short of the end of the CDR3; the missing end is completed from the germline J gene. The V and J genes are TRBV5-1 and TRBJ1-2; tentatively, D is TRBD1 (6 bases). There are 14 residues in the CDR3. The V end was cut by 4 bases, the J end by 5 bases, with 15 bases between. Germline values: CDR1 SGHRS, CDR2 YFSETQ. CDR3 DNA, as far as it was read: TGCGCCAGCAGCGCCGGACAGAGCGGTTATGGC. This gives the protein CASSAGQSGYG. The full-length CDR3 reads as CASSAGQSGYGYTF.

This clone was counted many times. The sequenced part of the CDR3 DNA is TGTGCCAGCAGCTTAGCCGTGGCCGGAGGGCCGGGC. The encoded protein is CASSLAVAGGPG. The CDR3 as a whole reads CASSLAVAGGPGYTF. The V call is TRBV7-9, the J call TRBJ1-2; the D is unclear. Coverage ceases 3 residues before the CDR3 finishes, and the germline J gene fills in the end. This CDR3 spans 15 amino acids. Germline V gene sequence: CDR1 SEHNR, CDR2 FQNEAQ (reference sequence).

Turning to this clone: The read falls 3 residues short of the CDR3 end, and the missing part is taken from the germline J gene. The chain uses TRBV6-2 or TRBV6-3 and TRBJ2-7; 9 nucleotides align to TRBD1. V lost 10 bases, J lost 6 bases, and 4 bases stayed unmatched. The CDR3 loop spans 11 amino acids. Germline lookup yields CDR1 MNHEY and CDR2 SVGEGT. CDR3 in amino acids: CATGTGSEQYF. The CDR3 bases that were read are TGTGCCACCGGGACAGGGTCCGAG.

The sample holds many counts of this clone. The read halts 3 residues ahead of the CDR3 end, with the missing end drawn from the germline J gene. The V gene is TRBV5-1, the J gene TRBJ2-2; 7 bases map to TRBD2. Germline V gene sequence: CDR1 SGHRS, CDR2 YFSETQ. The ends lost 4 bases at V and 0 bases at J; junction bases unmatched: 6. The CDR3 runs 16 residues. The sequenced CDR3 bases are TGCGCCAGCAGCGAGGATGGGGGGGCGAACACCGGGGAG. The encoded protein is CASSEDGGANTGE. In full, the CDR3 reads CASSEDGGANTGELFF.

This clone was detected ten times or more. The CDR3 is cut off 3 residues early in the read; its end comes from the germline J gene. The V call is TRBV5-1, the J call TRBJ2-3; 14 bases align to TRBD2. This CDR3 has 17 residues. Trimming took 0 bases from V and 5 from J; bases not matched to a gene: 5. Germline V gene lookup returns CDR1 SGHRS and CDR2 YFSETQ. The CDR3 protein is CASSLGLAGGPVDTQYF. The CDR3 bases that were read are TGCGCCAGCAGCTTGGGACTAGCGGGGGGGCCAGTAGATACG. Combining the CDR3 with reference TRBV5-1 and TRBJ2-3 gives the whole variable domain KAGVTQTPRYLIKTRGQQVTLSCSPISGHRSVSWYQQTPGQGLQFLFEYFSETQRNKGNFPGRFSGRQFSNSRSEMNVSTLELGDSALYLCASSLGLAGGPVDTQYFGPGTRLTVL.

This clone was seen ten or more times. The CDR3 end falls 3 residues outside the read, so it is completed with the germline J gene. This sample includes further DNA sequences coding for the same CDR3. The chain uses TRBV18 and TRBJ2-7; 9 nucleotides align to TRBD1. Germline lookup yields CDR1 KGHSH and CDR2 LQKENI. After removal of 3 bases from V and 4 bases from J, the junction contained 13 bases not matched to a gene. CDR3 length: 17 residues. This chain's CDR3 is CASSPAGTGSGLYEQYF. The DNA read from the CDR3 is TGTGCCAGCTCACCCGCCGGGACAGGGAGCGGCCTATACGAG.

This clone has at least ten counts. CDR3: CASRPSRGPNTEAFF. The covered CDR3 bases are TGTGCCAGCAGGCCGAGCAGGGGGCCAAACACTGAA. The V gene is TRBV5-4, the J gene TRBJ1-1; 8 positions match TRBD1. The read stops 3 residues short of the end of the CDR3; the missing end is completed from the germline J gene. This CDR3 has 15 residues. Per the germline V gene, CDR1 is SGHNT and CDR2 is YYREEE (reference sequence). J lost 2 bases, V lost 5 bases, and 8 bases had no gene match.

The table lists this clone with many counts. The read halts 3 residues ahead of the CDR3 end, with the missing end drawn from the germline J gene. This rearrangement joins TRBV2 to TRBJ1-2, with 7 bases fitting TRBD1. The CDR3 extends over 14 amino acids. Germline lookup yields CDR1 SNHLY and CDR2 FYNNEI. The V and J ends lost 3 bases and 5 bases, in that order; junction bases with no gene match: 6. The CDR3 bases that were read are TGTGCCAGCAGTGAGACGACAGGGCGTTATGGC. It codes for CASSETTGRYG. The entire CDR3 is CASSETTGRYGYTF.

This clone appeared many times. Sequencing ends 3 residues short of the CDR3 end; the germline J gene provides the rest. The rearrangement uses TRBV7-9 and TRBJ2-5; 7 bases agree with TRBD1. V was clipped by 1 base and J by 5 bases; unmatched bases: 4. The CDR3 consists of 14 residues. Germline V gene data show CDR1 as SEHNR and CDR2 as FQNEAQ (reference sequence). The CDR3 loop is CASSLVQTGETQYF. Incomplete CDR3 DNA: TGTGCCAGCAGCTTAGTGCAGACAGGGGAGACC.